The rows below give T cell receptor beta chains drawn from one sample of a study of T cell responses to AZD1222 COVID-19 vaccine. Generated by immunoSEQ multiplex PCR, the TCRdb table keeps only in-frame clones and is missing some. The data contain approximately 70,000 clones, 84% of them singletons. The material sequenced was peripheral blood, taken on day 0 of AZD1222 vaccination. These receptors were collected from an adult in good health. Both conserved end residues are part of each CDR3. The order of the fields is J gene, V gene, clone size, D gene, CDR3 DNA, CDR3 protein. A D gene is named only where the DNA matches it firmly. Where a row states a size, it is once, few, many or the class of an expanded clone; other rows omit it.

j_call: TRBJ1-2; v_call: TRBV7-2; clone_size: .; d_call: .; cdr3_nt: TGTGCCAGCAAGCGAGGAGAATATGGCTACACCTTC; cdr3_aa: CASKRGEYGYTF
j_call: TRBJ2-1; v_call: TRBV5-6; clone_size: .; d_call: TRBD1; cdr3_nt: TGTGCCAGCAGCGATGTGGACAGGCCGACGGGTGAGCAGTTCTTC; cdr3_aa: CASSDVDRPTGEQFF
j_call: TRBJ1-4; v_call: TRBV30; clone_size: .; d_call: .; cdr3_nt: TGTGCCTGGAGTCGAGGGGGAACTAATGAAAAACTGTTTTTT; cdr3_aa: CAWSRGGTNEKLFF
j_call: TRBJ1-1; v_call: TRBV29-1; clone_size: .; d_call: .; cdr3_nt: TGCAGCGTTGCTTCGTCCTGGGATGGAGATGAAGCTTTCTTT; cdr3_aa: CSVASSWDGDEAFF
j_call: TRBJ2-5; v_call: TRBV6-5; clone_size: once; d_call: .; cdr3_nt: TGTGCCAGTATGTCGCTATGGGAGACCCAGTACTTC; cdr3_aa: CASMSLWETQYF
j_call: TRBJ1-1; v_call: TRBV27; clone_size: .; d_call: .; cdr3_nt: TGTGCCAGCAGTTTCCGCAGGGCCAACACTGAAGCTTTCTTT; cdr3_aa: CASSFRRANTEAFF
j_call: TRBJ2-5; v_call: TRBV19; clone_size: .; d_call: .; cdr3_nt: TGTGCCAGTAGTATACAGGGAGAGACCCAGTACTTC; cdr3_aa: CASSIQGETQYF
j_call: TRBJ1-1; v_call: TRBV5-1; clone_size: .; d_call: .; cdr3_nt: TGCGCCAGCAGCTTGTCCCAGGCTGAAGCTTTCTTT; cdr3_aa: CASSLSQAEAFF
j_call: TRBJ1-1; v_call: TRBV11-3; clone_size: .; d_call: TRBD1; cdr3_nt: TGTGCCAGCAGCTGGGACAGTAACACTGAAGCTTTCTTT; cdr3_aa: CASSWDSNTEAFF
j_call: TRBJ2-4; v_call: TRBV6-2/TRBV6-3; clone_size: once; d_call: TRBD1; cdr3_nt: TGTGCCAGCAGTTACCCCTTCGGACAGGGTATTGCCAAAAACATTCAGTACTTC; cdr3_aa: CASSYPFGQGIAKNIQYF
j_call: TRBJ2-3; v_call: TRBV7-2; clone_size: .; d_call: .; cdr3_nt: TGTGCCAGCAGCCGCGGGGCCTCGGGTCCGCCAGATACGCAGTATTTT; cdr3_aa: CASSRGASGPPDTQYF
j_call: TRBJ2-2; v_call: TRBV28; clone_size: .; d_call: .; cdr3_nt: TGTGCCAGCAACTTGGGGACACTCGGGGAGCTGTTTTTT; cdr3_aa: CASNLGTLGELFF
j_call: TRBJ1-2; v_call: TRBV6-5; clone_size: .; d_call: TRBD1; cdr3_nt: TGTGCCAGCAGGAGAACAGGGGGGAGTTATGGCTACACCTTC; cdr3_aa: CASRRTGGSYGYTF
j_call: TRBJ1-3; v_call: TRBV5-1; clone_size: .; d_call: .; cdr3_nt: TGCGCCAGCAGCTTGGGAGACATTAACTCTGGAAACACCATATATTTT; cdr3_aa: CASSLGDINSGNTIYF
j_call: TRBJ1-1; v_call: TRBV7-9; clone_size: .; d_call: TRBD1; cdr3_nt: TGTGCCAGCAGCTTTTGGACAGGGGGTCGTCTGGACACTGAAGCTTTCTTT; cdr3_aa: CASSFWTGGRLDTEAFF
j_call: TRBJ2-3; v_call: TRBV9; clone_size: .; d_call: .; cdr3_nt: TGTGCCAGCAGCGTAGGTTCGACACTAGATACGCAGTATTTT; cdr3_aa: CASSVGSTLDTQYF
j_call: TRBJ1-3; v_call: TRBV7-9; clone_size: .; d_call: .; cdr3_nt: TGTGCCAGCAGCTCCACAGGGTCTCTCTCTGGAAACACCATATATTTT; cdr3_aa: CASSSTGSLSGNTIYF
j_call: TRBJ2-6; v_call: TRBV10-3; clone_size: once; d_call: .; cdr3_nt: TGTGCCATCAGTGATCGCGGGAATTCTGGGGCCAACGTCCTGACTTTC; cdr3_aa: CAISDRGNSGANVLTF
j_call: TRBJ2-1; v_call: TRBV5-6; clone_size: .; d_call: TRBD2; cdr3_nt: TGTGCCAGCAGCTGGGGAGCTAGCGGGGGGTCCTACAATGAGCAGTTCTTC; cdr3_aa: CASSWGASGGSYNEQFF
j_call: TRBJ1-1; v_call: TRBV18; clone_size: .; d_call: .; cdr3_nt: TGTGCCAGCTCCGAGGGACAGAACACTGAAGCTTTCTTT; cdr3_aa: CASSEGQNTEAFF
j_call: TRBJ1-1; v_call: TRBV5-4; clone_size: .; d_call: .; cdr3_nt: TGTGCCAGCCGGCTTTTCGGGATGAACACTGAAGCTTTCTTT; cdr3_aa: CASRLFGMNTEAFF
j_call: TRBJ2-7; v_call: TRBV12-3/TRBV12-4; clone_size: .; d_call: .; cdr3_nt: TGTGCCAGCAGCCGCACGGTCTCCTACGAGCAGTACTTC; cdr3_aa: CASSRTVSYEQYF
j_call: TRBJ2-2; v_call: TRBV3-1/TRBV3-2; clone_size: .; d_call: .; cdr3_nt: TGTGCCAGCAGCCAAGGGGCGGGGATCACCGGGGAGCTGTTTTTT; cdr3_aa: CASSQGAGITGELFF
j_call: TRBJ2-3; v_call: TRBV5-6; clone_size: .; d_call: TRBD2; cdr3_nt: TGTGCCAGCAGCTTGTTGGGGAGGGCAGATACGCAGTATTTT; cdr3_aa: CASSLLGRADTQYF
j_call: TRBJ1-5; v_call: TRBV28; clone_size: .; d_call: TRBD1; cdr3_nt: TGTGCCAGCAGAAATAGGGACAGGGGGCGCGATCAGCCCCAGCATTTT; cdr3_aa: CASRNRDRGRDQPQHF